The text below deals with one T cell receptor (beta chain). Sequencing used immunoSEQ multiplex PCR; TCRdb keeps in-frame clones, though not all of them. Of roughly 400,000 clones in the sample, about 93% were seen once. The CDR3 runs to 13 residues. The ends were cut back, 3 bases at V and 6 bases at J, with 11 bases in the middle. CDR1 is KGHDR and CDR2 is SFDVKD in the germline V gene. This entry comes from a study of control samples from healthy donors and cancer patients. Sequenced: PBMCs. The TCR comes from a man aged 35-49 years with head and neck cancer. V and J are TRBV24-1 and TRBJ2-7; D is unclear. The CDR3 DNA follows: TGTGCCACCAGTGATCCCCGGACGGGCGAGCAGTACTTC. Protein sequence: CATSDPRTGEQYF.